This T cell receptor (beta chain) was found in a study of blood T cell repertoires in COVID-19. Study-wide context: The United States, Italy and Spain were the sources of the acute and convalescent COVID-19 samples.

The ends were cut back, 6 bases at V and 4 bases at J, with 6 bases in the middle. Germline assignment: CDR1 SNHLY and CDR2 FYNNEI. The CDR3 length is 11 residues. Clones were read by immunoSEQ multiplex PCR, and TCRdb kept only the in-frame ones, dropping some. In the table there are under 200,000 clones, about three quarters of which are singletons. Sequenced input: peripheral blood. The chain joins TRBV2 to TRBJ1-2; D is possibly TRBD1 (5 bases). The clonotype comes from a man between 65 and 79 years old with acute or convalescent COVID-19. The CDR3: CASRQGYGYTF. DNA for the CDR3: TGTGCCAGCAGGCAGGGCTATGGCTACACCTTC.